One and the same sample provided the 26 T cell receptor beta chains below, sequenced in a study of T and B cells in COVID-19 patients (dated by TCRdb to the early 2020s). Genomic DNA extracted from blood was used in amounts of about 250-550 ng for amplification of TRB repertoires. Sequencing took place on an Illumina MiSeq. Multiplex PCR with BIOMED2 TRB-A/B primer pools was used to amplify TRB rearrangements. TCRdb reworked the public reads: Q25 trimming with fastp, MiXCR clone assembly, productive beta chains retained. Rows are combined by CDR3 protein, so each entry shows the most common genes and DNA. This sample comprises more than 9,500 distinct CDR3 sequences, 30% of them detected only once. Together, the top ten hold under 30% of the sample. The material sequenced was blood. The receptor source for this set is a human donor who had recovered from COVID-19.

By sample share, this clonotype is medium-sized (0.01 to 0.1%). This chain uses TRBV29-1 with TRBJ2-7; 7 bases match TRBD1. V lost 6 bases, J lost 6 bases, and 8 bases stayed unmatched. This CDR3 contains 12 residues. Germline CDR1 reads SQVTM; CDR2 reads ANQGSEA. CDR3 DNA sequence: TGCAGCGTCCTTCGGGACAGCGCCGAGCAGTACTTC. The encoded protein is CSVLRDSAEQYF.

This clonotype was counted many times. CDR3 in DNA: TGTGCCAGCAGTTACACCGCTCCGGGACCCCCGAGCTCCTACGAGCAGTACTTC. Encoded protein: CASSYTAPGPPSSYEQYF. This chain uses TRBV6-5 with TRBJ2-7; D possibly uses TRBD1 or TRBD2 (5 bases each). V dropped 2 bases and J dropped 0 bases, with 20 bases sitting between them. The germline V gene has CDR1 MNHEY and CDR2 SVGAGI. The CDR3 is 18 amino acids.

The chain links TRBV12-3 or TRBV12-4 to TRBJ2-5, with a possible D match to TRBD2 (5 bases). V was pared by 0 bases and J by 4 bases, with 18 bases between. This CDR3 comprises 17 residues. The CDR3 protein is CASSLARPDLPGETQYF. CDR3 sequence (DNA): TGTGCCAGCAGTTTAGCGCGACCGGACTTACCCGGAGAGACCCAGTACTTC.

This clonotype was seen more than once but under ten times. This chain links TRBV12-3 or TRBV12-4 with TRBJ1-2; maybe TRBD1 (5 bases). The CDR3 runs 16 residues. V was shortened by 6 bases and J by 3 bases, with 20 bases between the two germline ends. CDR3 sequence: CASRGERGEGYYGYTF. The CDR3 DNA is TGTGCCAGCAGAGGGGAGCGGGGCGAAGGCTACTATGGCTACACCTTC.

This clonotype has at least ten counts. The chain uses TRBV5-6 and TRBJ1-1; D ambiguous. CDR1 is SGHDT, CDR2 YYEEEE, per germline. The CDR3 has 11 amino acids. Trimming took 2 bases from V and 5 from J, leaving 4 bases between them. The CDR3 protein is CASSLITEAFF. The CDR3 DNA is TGTGCCAGCAGCTTAATAACTGAAGCTTTCTTT.

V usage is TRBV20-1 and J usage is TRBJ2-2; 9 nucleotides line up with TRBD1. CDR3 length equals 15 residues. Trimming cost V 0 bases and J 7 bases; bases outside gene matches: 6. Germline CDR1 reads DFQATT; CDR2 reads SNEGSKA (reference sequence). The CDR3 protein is CSARDRDRVVGELFF. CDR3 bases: TGCAGTGCTAGAGACCGGGACAGGGTTGTCGGGGAGCTGTTTTTT.

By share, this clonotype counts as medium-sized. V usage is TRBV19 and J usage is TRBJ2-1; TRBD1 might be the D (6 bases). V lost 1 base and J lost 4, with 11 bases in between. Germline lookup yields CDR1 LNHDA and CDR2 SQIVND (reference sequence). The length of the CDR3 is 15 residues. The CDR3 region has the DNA TGTGCCAGTAGTATAGGGCAGGGGTTTTACAATGAGCAGTTCTTC. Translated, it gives CASSIGQGFYNEQFF. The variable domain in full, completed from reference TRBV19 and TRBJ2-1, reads DGGITQSPKYLFRKEGQNVTLSCEQNLNHDAMYWYRQDPGQGLRLIYYSQIVNDFQKGDIAEGYSVSREKKESFPLTVTSAQKNPTAFYLCASSIGQGFYNEQFFGPGTRLTVL.

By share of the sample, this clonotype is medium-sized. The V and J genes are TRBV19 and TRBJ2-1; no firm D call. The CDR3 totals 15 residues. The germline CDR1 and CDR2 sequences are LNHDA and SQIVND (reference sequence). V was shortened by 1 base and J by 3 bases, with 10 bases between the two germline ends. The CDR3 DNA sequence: TGTGCCAGTAGTATAGGGATCCTCGGCTACAATGAGCAGTTCTTC. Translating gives CASSIGILGYNEQFF.

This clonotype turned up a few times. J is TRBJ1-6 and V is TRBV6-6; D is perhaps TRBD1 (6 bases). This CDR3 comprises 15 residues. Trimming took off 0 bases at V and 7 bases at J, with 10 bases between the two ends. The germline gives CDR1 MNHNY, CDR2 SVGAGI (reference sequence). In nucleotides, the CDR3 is TGTGCCAGCAGTTACTCCCGGGACATGAATTCACCCCTCCACTTT. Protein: CASSYSRDMNSPLHF.

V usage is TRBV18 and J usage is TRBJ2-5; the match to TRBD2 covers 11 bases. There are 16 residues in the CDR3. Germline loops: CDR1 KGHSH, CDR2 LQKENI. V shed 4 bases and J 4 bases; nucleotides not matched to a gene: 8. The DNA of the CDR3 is TGTGCCAGCTCACTACGACTAGCGGGGCCCTCAGAGACCCAGTACTTC. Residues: CASSLRLAGPSETQYF.

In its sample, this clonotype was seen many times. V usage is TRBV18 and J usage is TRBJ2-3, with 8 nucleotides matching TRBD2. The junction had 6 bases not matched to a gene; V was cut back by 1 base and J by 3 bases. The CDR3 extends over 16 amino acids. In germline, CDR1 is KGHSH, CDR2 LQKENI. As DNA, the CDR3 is TGTGCCAGCTCACCACTATCCGGGAGGGGAACAGATACGCAGTATTTT. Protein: CASSPLSGRGTDTQYF.

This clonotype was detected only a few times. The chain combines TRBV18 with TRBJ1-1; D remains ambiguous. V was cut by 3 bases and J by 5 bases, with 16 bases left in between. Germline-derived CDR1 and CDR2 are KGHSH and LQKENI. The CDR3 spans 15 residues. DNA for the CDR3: TGTGCCAGCTCACCTGTTCGGCCGACGGGTACTGAAGCTTTCTTT. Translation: CASSPVRPTGTEAFF.

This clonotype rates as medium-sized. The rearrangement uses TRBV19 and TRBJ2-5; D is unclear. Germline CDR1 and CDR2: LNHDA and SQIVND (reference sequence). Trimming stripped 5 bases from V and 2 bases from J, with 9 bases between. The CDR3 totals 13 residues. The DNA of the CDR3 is TGTGCCAGTAGTGTAAAGGGACAAGAGACCCAGTACTTC. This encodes CASSVKGQETQYF.

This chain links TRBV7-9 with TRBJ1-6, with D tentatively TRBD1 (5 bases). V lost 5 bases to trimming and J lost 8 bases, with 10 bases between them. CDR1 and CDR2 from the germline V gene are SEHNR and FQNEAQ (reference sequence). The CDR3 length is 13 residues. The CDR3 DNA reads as TGTGCCAGCAGCGTTACGGGGGATTCACCCCTCCACTTT. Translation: CASSVTGDSPLHF.

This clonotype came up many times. The CDR3 region is CASGHSPYEQYF. In DNA form, the CDR3 reads TGTGCCAGTGGACATTCACCCTACGAGCAGTACTTC. The rearrangement links TRBV12-3 or TRBV12-4 to TRBJ2-7; TRBD1 is a possible D gene (5 bases). The V gene lost 9 bases and the J gene lost 2 bases, with 11 bases spanning the gap. CDR3 length: 12 amino acids.

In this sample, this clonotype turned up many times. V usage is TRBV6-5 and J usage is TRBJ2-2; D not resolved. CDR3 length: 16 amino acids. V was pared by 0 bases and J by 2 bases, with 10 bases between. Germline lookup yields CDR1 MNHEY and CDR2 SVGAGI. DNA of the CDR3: TGTGCCAGCAGTTACTCCATGGGCAGTAACACCGGGGAGCTGTTTTTT. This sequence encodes CASSYSMGSNTGELFF.

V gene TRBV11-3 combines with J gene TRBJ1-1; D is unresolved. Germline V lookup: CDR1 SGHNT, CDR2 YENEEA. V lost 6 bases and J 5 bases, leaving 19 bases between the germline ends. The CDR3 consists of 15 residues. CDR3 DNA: TGTGCCAGCAGAAGCCGGGTCGATCCGCGGACTGAAGCTTTCTTT. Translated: CASRSRVDPRTEAFF.

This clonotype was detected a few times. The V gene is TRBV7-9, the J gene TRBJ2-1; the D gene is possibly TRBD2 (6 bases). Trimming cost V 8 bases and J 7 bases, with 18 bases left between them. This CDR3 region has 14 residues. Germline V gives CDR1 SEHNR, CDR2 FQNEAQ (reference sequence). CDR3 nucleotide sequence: TGTGCCAGCCGCGGGGTTTTGACCGGGAATGAGCAGTTCTTC. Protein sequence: CASRGVLTGNEQFF.

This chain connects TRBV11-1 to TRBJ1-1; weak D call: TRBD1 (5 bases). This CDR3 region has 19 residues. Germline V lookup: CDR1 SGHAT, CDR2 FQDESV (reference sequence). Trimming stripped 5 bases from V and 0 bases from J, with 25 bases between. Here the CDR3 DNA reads TGTGCCAGCAGCCCAGGGCCGGGACGGGGATTGCCCATGAACACTGAAGCTTTCTTT. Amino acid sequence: CASSPGPGRGLPMNTEAFF.

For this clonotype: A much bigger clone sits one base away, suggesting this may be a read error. The DNA of the CDR3 is TGTGCCAGCAGCTCCGCGGGAGGGCCAGATACGCAGTATTTT. Encoded protein: CASSSAGGPDTQYF. The chain joins TRBV11-1 to TRBJ2-3; 9 bases match TRBD2. The CDR3 runs to 14 residues. Germline loops: CDR1 SGHAT, CDR2 FQDESV (reference sequence). V lost 4 bases to trimming and J lost 4 bases; unmatched junction nucleotides: 3.

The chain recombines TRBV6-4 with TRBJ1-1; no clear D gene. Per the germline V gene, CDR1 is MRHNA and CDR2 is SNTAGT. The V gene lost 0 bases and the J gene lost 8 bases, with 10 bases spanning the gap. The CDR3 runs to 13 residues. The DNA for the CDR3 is TGTGCCAGCAGTGACTCGGGGAGACGCGAAGCTTTCTTT. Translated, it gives CASSDSGRREAFF.

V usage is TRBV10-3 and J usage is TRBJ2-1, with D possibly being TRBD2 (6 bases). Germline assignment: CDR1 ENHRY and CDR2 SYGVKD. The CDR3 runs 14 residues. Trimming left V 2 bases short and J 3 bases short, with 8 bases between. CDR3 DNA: TGTGCCATCAGTGAGGGGGGGAACTACAATGAGCAGTTCTTC. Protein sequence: CAISEGGNYNEQFF.

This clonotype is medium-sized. In DNA form, the CDR3 reads TGTGCCAGCAGTTTACGGGACAGGGTGACAGATACGCAGTATTTT. Amino acid sequence: CASSLRDRVTDTQYF. The genes are TRBV27 and TRBJ2-3; 9 bases align to TRBD1. Unmatched junction bases numbered 3, after V lost 2 bases and J lost 3 bases. Germline-derived CDR1 and CDR2 are MNHEY and SMNVEV (reference sequence). The CDR3 loop spans 15 amino acids.

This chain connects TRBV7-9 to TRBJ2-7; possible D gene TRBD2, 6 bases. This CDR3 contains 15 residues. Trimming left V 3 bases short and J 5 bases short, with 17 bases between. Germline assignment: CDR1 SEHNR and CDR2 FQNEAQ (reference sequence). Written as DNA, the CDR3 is TGTGCCAGCAGCTTGGGCGTGTGGGAGCGGGACGAGCAGTACGTC. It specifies CASSLGVWERDEQYV.

CDR3 loop: CASTGTGVYNEQFF. The DNA for the CDR3 is TGTGCCAGTACCGGGACAGGGGTCTACAATGAGCAGTTCTTC. The rearrangement links TRBV19 to TRBJ2-1, with TRBD1 matching over 10 bases. Trimming took 7 bases from V and 3 from J; bases not matched to a gene: 3. The CDR3 is made up of 14 amino acids. In germline, CDR1 is LNHDA, CDR2 SQIVND (reference sequence).

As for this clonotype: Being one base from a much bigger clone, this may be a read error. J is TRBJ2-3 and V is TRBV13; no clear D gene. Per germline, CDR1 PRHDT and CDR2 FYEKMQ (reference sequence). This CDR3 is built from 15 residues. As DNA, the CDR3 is TGTGCCAGCAGCTTACGGCAGATTCGTCAAGATACGCTGTATTTT. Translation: CASSLRQIRQDTLYF.